Below, one T cell receptor (beta chain) is given with its context. Its antigen is unknown. No per-base quality is available; no much larger clone lies one base away. These data originate in a study of shared T cell receptors in the human thymus (dated by TCRdb to the early 2020s). In terms of the full investigation: The study investigated the way shared, self-reactive T-cell receptor alpha chains are produced in the human thymus.

The germline ends are 11 bases apart after V is trimmed by 2 bases and J by 3 bases. CDR1 and CDR2 (MGHRA, YSYEKL) derive from the germline V gene. Including the terminal cysteine and phenylalanine, the CDR3 comprises 14 residues. CDR3 DNA is the only sequence kept; it has 42 bases, read in frame from the first base. Libraries were made using the immunoSEQ multiplex PCR assay. TCRdb carries this immuneACCESS record with in-frame sequences only. Its versions omit some clonotypes, under half of them owing to an unresolved V gene in the studies checked, with the rest unexplained. The sample contains hundreds of thousands of clones, around 87% of them found a single time. Of the sample, about 0.01% falls within the top ten clones. The same sample was also used in a study of human thymus T cells. The second study reports: In Finland, the donors were immunologically healthy infants who were having open corrective cardiac surgery for congenital heart defects. Thymus tissue was obtained as surgical resects removed during corrective cardiac surgery. Usage of V and J gene segments appeared to be biased in both the thymic and the peripheral blood repertoires. The related research found that thymic TCR repertoires overlapped highly between unrelated individuals. The study characterized TCR alpha and beta repertoires from fewer than ten infant thymus samples and a few related peripheral blood samples. The infant donors were roughly 6 to 250 days old, and the cohort included several males and a couple of females. Thymocytes were freed from the tissue by mechanical means and kept at -70 degrees C as pellets of about 9-30 million cells. A QIAsymphony instrument was used to extract genomic DNA from the frozen cell pellets. TCRB and TCRAD loci were amplified from a standardized quantity of quality-controlled genomic DNA using the immunoSEQ multiplex PCR assay. The amplicons spanned the V(D)J region and were long enough to cover the CDR3 and allow V and J genes to be identified. Amplicon sequencing was performed on an Illumina platform through the commercial immunoSEQ service. Primer bias and sequencing errors were corrected using previously described methods, and TCRAD and TCRB definitions followed the IMGT database. Repertoires were analysed with immunoSEQ Analyzer 3.0 and VDJTools, covering basic statistics, V/J segment usage, diversity estimates, rarefaction and pairwise overlap. Diversity was estimated with Chao1, ChaoE, Efron-Thisted, Shannon and inverse Simpson indices, and also on datasets down-sampled to the smallest sample. Repertoire overlap was determined by strict matching of CDR3 nucleotide sequence, V gene and J gene, and Jaccard-based multidimensional scaling clustering was applied. On average, about 810,000 unique TCRB clonotypes were obtained from thymus samples, compared with 70,000 to 90,000 from blood samples.

The rearrangement joined TRBV4-1 to TRBJ2-7; there is no confident call for the D gene. Sequences were obtained from thymocytes. The clonotype was recovered from a boy less than two years old with a congenital heart defect. Donor details come from another sample of the same person, matched by shared clones. CDR3 sequence: CASSQYHIHYEQYF. The DNA sequence reads TGCGCCAGCAGCCAATACCACATCCACTACGAGCAGTACTTC.